This T cell receptor (beta chain) stems from a study of control samples from healthy donors and cancer patients. Germline CDR1 reads KGHSH; CDR2 reads LQKENI. The CDR3 sequence is 15 residues long. V shed 5 bases and J 10 bases; nucleotides not matched to a gene: 6. This clone appeared once. Repertoires were generated with immunoSEQ multiplex PCR, while TCRdb's copy carries only in-frame clones and drops some. The sample consists of roughly 180,000 clones, 91% of them appearing once. The sample taken for sequencing was blood. This chain joins TRBV18 and TRBJ2-1; TRBD2 agrees at 15 bases. The TCR comes from a woman aged 40 to 50 in good health. The CDR3 reads CASSSGTSGGQEQFF. CDR3 DNA: TGTGCCAGCTCATCCGGGACTAGCGGGGGGCAGGAGCAGTTCTTC.